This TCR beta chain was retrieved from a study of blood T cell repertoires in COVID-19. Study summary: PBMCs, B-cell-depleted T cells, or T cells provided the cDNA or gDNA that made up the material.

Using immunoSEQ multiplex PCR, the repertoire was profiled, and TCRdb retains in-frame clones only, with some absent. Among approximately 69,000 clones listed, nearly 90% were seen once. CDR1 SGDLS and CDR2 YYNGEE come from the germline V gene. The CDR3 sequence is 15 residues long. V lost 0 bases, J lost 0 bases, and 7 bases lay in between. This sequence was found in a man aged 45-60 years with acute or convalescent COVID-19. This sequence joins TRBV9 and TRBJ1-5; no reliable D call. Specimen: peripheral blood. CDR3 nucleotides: TGTGCCAGCAGCGTAGGGCGGGATAGCAATCAGCCCCAGCATTTT. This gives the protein CASSVGRDSNQPQHF.